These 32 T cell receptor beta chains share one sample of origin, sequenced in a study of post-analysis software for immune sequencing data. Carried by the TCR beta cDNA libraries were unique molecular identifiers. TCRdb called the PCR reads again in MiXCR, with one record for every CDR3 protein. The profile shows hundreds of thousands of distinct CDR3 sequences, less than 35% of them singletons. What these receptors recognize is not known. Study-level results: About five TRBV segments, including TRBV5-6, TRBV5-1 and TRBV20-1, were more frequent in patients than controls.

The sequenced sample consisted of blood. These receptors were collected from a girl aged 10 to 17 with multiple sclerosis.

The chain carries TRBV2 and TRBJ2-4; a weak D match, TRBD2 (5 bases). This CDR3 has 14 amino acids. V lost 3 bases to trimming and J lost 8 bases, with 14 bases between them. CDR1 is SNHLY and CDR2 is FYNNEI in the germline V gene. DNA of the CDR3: TGTGCCAGCAGTGACCGGACGGGAAGGGACATTCAGTACTTC. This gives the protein CASSDRTGRDIQYF.

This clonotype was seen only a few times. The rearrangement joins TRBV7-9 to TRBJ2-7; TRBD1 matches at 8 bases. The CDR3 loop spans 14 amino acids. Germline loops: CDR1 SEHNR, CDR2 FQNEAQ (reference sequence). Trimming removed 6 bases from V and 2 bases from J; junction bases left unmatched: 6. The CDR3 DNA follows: TGTGCCAGCAGTAGACAGGGGAGTACCTACGAGCAGTACTTC. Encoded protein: CASSRQGSTYEQYF. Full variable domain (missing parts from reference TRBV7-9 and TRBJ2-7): DTGVSQNPRHKITKRGQNVTFRCDPISEHNRLYWYRQTLGQGPEFLTYFQNEAQLEKSRLLSDRFSAERPKGSFSTLEIQRTEQGDSAMYLCASSRQGSTYEQYFGPGTRLTVT.

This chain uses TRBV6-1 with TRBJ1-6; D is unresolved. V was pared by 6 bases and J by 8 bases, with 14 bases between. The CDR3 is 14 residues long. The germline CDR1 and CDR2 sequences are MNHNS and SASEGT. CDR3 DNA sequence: TGTGCCAGCAGCCAGGAGGGTTCGGATTCACCCCTCCACTTT. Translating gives CASSQEGSDSPLHF.

The CDR3 is CASSPPVAGADTQYF. The DNA for the CDR3 is TGTGCCAGCTCACCACCGGTAGCGGGGGCTGATACGCAGTATTTT. This chain connects TRBV18 to TRBJ2-3; TRBD2 matches at 9 bases. The ends lost 0 bases at V and 6 bases at J; junction bases unmatched: 4. Germline V gene sequence: CDR1 KGHSH, CDR2 LQKENI. The CDR3 runs to 15 residues.

This chain's CDR3 is CASKLGNIQYF. For the CDR3, the DNA is TGTGCCAGCAAACTCGGGAACATTCAGTACTTC. The genes are TRBV27 and TRBJ2-4; D is uncertain. V dropped 7 bases and J dropped 7 bases, with 8 bases sitting between them. Germline CDR1 MNHEY, CDR2 SMNVEV (reference sequence). The CDR3 sequence is 11 residues long.

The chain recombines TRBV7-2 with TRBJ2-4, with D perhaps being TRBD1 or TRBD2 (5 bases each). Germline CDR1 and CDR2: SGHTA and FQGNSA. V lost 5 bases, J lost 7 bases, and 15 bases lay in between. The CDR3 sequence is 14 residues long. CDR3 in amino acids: CASSPAGGMNIQYF. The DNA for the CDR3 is TGTGCCAGCAGCCCAGCTGGGGGTATGAACATTCAGTACTTC.

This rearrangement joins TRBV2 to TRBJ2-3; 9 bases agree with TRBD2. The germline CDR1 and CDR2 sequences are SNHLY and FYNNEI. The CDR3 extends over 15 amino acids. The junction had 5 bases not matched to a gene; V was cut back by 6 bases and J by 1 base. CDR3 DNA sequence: TGTGCCAGCAGAAATAGCGGGAGAGGCACAGATACGCAGTATTTT. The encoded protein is CASRNSGRGTDTQYF.

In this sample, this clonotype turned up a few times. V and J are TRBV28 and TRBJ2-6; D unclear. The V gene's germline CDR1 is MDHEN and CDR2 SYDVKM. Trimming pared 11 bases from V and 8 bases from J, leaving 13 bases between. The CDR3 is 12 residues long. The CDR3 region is CASSIGSNVLTF. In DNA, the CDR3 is TGTGCCTCAAGCATAGGGTCCAACGTCCTGACTTTC. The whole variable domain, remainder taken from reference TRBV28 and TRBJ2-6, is DVKVTQSSRYLVKRTGEKVFLECVQDMDHENMFWYRQDPGLGLRLIYFSYDVKMKEKGDIPEGYSVSREKKERFSLILESASTNQTSMYLCASSIGSNVLTFGAGSRLTVL.

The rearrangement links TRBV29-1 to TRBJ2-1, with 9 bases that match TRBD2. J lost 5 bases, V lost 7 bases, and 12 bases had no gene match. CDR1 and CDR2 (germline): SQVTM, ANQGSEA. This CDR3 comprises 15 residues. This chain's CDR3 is CSGASWRGGDNEQFF. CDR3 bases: TGCAGCGGTGCGTCTTGGCGGGGGGGAGACAATGAGCAGTTCTTC.

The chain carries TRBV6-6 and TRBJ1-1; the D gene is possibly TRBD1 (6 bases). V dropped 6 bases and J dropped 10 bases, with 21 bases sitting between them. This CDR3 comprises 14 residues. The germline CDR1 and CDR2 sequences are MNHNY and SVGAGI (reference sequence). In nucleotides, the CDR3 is TGTGCCAGCAGAACTGATGGACAGCTTGGGGGAGCTTTCTTT. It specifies CASRTDGQLGGAFF.

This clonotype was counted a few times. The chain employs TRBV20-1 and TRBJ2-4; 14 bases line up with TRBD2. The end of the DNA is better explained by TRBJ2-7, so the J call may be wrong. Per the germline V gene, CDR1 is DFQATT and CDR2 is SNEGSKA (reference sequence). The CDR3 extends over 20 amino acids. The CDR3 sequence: CSARQYPGLAGGTRGYEQYF. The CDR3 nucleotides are TGCAGTGCTAGACAATATCCAGGACTAGCGGGAGGCACTCGGGGGTACGAGCAGTACTTC.

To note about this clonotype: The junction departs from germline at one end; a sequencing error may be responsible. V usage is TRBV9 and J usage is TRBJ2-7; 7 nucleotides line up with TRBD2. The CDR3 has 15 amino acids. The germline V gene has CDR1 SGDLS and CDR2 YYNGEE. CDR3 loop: CTSSPGTNGPYEQYF. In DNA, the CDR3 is TGTACCAGCAGCCCTGGGACTAACGGTCCCTACGAGCAGTACTTC.

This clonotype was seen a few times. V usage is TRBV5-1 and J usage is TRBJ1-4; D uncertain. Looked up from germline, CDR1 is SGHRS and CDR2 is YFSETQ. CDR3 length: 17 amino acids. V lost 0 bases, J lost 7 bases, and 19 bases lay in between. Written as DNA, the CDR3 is TGCGCCAGCAGCTTGGCCCCGGGCCGGGGAAGCCCTGAAAAACTGTTTTTT. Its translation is CASSLAPGRGSPEKLFF.

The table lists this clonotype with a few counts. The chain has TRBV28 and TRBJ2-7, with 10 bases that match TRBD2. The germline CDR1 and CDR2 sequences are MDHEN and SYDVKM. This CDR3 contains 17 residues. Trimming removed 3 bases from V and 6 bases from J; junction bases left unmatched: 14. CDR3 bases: TGTGCCAGCAGTTTGGTGTCTAGCGGGAGCGCTCCAAGCGAGCAGTACTTC. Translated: CASSLVSSGSAPSEQYF.

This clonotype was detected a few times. The CDR3 coding sequence is TGCAGTGCTAGTATAGGCCAAGAGACCCAGTACTTC. Amino acid sequence: CSASIGQETQYF. This chain joins TRBV20-1 and TRBJ2-5; D gene ambiguous. Germline CDR1 reads DFQATT; CDR2 reads SNEGSKA (reference sequence). The length of the CDR3 is 12 residues. Between the trimmed V and J ends, which lost 3 bases and 1 base, there was a span of 6 bases.

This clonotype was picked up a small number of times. The CDR3 reads CASSPRLAGGAKNIQYF. DNA for the CDR3: TGTGCCAGCAGCCCCAGACTAGCGGGAGGAGCCAAAAACATTCAGTACTTC. The V gene is TRBV7-2, the J gene TRBJ2-4; the match to TRBD2 covers 13 bases. This CDR3 is 17 amino acids long. Germline V CDR1 and CDR2: SGHTA, FQGNSA. J was trimmed by 0 bases and V by 5 bases; bases with no gene match: 4. Looking up the rest from reference TRBV7-2 and TRBJ2-4 gives the full variable domain: GAGVSQSPSNKVTEKGKDVELRCDPISGHTALYWYRQSLGQGLEFLIYFQGNSAPDKSGLPSDRFSAERTGGSVSTLTIQRTQQEDSAVYLCASSPRLAGGAKNIQYFGAGTRLSVL.

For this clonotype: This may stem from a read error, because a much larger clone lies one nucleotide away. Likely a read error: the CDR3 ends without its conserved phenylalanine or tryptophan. The CDR3 sequence is CASSLVSDEQFL. CDR3 in DNA: TGTGCCAGCAGCTTAGTATCGGATGAGCAGTTCCTC. The chain recombines TRBV7-6 with TRBJ2-1; D unclear. With 1 base removed from V and 8 bases from J, the gap between germline ends came to 6 bases. Germline V gene data show CDR1 as SGHVS and CDR2 as FNYEAQ. CDR3 size: 12 residues.

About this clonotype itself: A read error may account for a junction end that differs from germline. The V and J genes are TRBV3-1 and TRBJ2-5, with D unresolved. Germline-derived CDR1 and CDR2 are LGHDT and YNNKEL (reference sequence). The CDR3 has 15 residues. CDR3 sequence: CAGSQDLAVRETQYF. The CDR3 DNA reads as TGTGCCGGCAGCCAAGATCTTGCAGTCCGAGAGACCCAGTACTTC.

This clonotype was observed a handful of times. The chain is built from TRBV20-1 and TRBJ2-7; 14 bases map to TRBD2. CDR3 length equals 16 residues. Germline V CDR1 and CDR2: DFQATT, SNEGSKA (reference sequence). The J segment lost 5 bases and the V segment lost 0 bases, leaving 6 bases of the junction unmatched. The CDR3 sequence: CSARDLTSGRVDEQYF. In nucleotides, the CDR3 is TGCAGTGCTAGAGATCTGACTAGCGGGAGGGTCGACGAGCAGTACTTC.

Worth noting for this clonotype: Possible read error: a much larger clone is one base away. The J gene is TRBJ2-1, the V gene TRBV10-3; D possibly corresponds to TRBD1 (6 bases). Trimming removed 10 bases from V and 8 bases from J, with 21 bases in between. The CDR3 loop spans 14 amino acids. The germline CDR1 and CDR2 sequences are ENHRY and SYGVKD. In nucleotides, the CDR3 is TGTGCCACTCGAGCGGACCCCAAGGGGGATGAGCAGTTCTTC. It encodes CATRADPKGDEQFF.

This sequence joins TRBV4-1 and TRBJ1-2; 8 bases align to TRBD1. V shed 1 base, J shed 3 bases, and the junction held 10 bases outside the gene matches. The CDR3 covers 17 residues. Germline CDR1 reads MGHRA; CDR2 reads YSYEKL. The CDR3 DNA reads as TGCGCCAGCAGCCAAGTGGCAGGGGGCGAATCCTACTATGGCTACACCTTC. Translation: CASSQVAGGESYYGYTF.

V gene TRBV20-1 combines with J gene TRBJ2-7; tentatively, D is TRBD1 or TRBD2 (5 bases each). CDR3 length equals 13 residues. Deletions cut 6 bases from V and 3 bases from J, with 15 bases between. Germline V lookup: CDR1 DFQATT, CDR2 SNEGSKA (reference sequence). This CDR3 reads CSAGTRTNYEQYF. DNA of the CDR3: TGCAGTGCGGGGACCAGGACCAACTACGAGCAGTACTTC.

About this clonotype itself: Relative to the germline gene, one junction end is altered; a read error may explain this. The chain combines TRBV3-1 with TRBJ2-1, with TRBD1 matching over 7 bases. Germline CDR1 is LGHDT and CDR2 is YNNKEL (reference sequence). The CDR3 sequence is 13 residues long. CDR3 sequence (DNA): TGTGCCAGCGGCCATCGACAGGGCAATGAGCAGTTCTTC. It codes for CASGHRQGNEQFF.

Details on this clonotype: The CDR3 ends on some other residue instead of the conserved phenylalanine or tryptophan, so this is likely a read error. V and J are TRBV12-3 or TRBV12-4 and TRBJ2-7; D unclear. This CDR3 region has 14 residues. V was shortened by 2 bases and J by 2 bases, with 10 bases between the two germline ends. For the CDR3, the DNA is TGTGCCAGCAGTTTACGGTCCAGAGCCTACGAGCAGTACCTC. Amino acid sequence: CASSLRSRAYEQYL.

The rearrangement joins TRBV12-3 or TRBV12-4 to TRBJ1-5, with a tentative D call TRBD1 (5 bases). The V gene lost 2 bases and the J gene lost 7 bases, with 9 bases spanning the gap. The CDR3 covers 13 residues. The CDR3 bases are TGTGCCAGCAGTTTAACCGGGGGGCAGCCCCAGCATTTT. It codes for CASSLTGGQPQHF.

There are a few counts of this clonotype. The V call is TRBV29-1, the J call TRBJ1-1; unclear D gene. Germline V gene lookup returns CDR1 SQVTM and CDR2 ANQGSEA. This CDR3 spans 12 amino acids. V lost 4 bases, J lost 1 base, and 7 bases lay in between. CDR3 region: CSVAVPNTEAFF. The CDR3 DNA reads TGCAGCGTTGCGGTACCGAACACTGAAGCTTTCTTT.

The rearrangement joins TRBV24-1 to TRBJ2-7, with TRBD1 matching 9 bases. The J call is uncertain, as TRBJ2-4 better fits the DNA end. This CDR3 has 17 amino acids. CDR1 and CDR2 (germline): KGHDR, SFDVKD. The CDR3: CATSAPGQGGRGNIQYF. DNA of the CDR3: TGTGCCACCAGTGCCCCGGGACAGGGTGGTCGGGGAAACATTCAGTACTTC.

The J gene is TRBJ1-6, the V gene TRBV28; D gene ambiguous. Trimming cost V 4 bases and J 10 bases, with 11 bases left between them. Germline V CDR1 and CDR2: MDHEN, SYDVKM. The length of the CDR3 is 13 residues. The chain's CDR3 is CASSYSLGSPLHF. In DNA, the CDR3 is TGTGCCAGCAGTTACAGCCTTGGGTCACCCCTCCACTTT.

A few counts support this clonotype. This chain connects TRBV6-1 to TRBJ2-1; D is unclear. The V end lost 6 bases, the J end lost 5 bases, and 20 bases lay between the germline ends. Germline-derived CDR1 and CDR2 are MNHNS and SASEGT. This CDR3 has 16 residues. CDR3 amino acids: CASSLSAFLTNNEQFF. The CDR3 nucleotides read TGTGCCAGCAGCCTCAGTGCCTTTTTAACCAACAATGAGCAGTTCTTC.

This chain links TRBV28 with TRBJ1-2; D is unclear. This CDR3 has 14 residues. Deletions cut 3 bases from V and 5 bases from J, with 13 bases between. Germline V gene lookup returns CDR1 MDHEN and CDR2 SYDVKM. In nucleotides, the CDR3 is TGTGCCAGCAGTTTCCGACTGGCCGGGTATGGCTACACCTTC. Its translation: CASSFRLAGYGYTF.

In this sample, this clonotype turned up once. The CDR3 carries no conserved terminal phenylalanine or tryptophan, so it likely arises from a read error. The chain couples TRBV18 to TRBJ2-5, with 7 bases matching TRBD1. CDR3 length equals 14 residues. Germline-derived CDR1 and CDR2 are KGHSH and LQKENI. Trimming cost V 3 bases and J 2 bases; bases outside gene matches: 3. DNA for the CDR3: TGTGCCAGCTCACCTACGACAGGGCAAGAGACCCAGTACTAC. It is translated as CASSPTTGQETQYY.

Here the CDR3 reads CSASRTSGSQTQYF. CDR3 nucleotide sequence: TGCAGTGCTAGCAGGACTAGCGGGAGCCAGACCCAGTACTTC. This chain connects TRBV20-1 to TRBJ2-5; 13 bases align to TRBD2. V dropped 3 bases and J dropped 6; count of bases not matched to a gene: 4. The CDR3 has 14 amino acids. Germline values: CDR1 DFQATT, CDR2 SNEGSKA (reference sequence).